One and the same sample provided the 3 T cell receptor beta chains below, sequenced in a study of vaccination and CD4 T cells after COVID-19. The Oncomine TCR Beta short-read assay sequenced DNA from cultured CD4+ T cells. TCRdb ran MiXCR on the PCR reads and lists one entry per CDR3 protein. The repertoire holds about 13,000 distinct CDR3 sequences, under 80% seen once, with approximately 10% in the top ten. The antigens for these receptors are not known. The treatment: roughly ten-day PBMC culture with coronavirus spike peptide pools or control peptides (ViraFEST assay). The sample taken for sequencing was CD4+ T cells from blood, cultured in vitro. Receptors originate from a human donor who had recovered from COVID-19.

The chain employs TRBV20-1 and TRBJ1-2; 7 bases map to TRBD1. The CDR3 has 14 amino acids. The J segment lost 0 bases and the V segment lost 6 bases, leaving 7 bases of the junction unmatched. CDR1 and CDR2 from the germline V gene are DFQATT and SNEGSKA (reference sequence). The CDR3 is CSALGGRSNYGYTF. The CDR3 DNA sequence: TGCAGTGCCCTAGGGGGCAGGTCTAACTATGGCTACACCTTC.

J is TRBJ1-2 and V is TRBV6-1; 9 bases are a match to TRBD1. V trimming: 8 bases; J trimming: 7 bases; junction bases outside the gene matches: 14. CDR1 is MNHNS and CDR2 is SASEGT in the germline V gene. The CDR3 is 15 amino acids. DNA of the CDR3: TGTGCCAGCGGCCGGGACAGGGCGATTTGGGGTGGCTACACCTTC. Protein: CASGRDRAIWGGYTF.

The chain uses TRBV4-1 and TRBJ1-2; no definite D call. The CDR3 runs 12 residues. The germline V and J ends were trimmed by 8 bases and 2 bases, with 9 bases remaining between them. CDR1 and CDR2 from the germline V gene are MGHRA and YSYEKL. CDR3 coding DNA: TGCGCCAGCTGCGGCTGGAACTATGGCTACACCTTC. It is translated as CASCGWNYGYTF.